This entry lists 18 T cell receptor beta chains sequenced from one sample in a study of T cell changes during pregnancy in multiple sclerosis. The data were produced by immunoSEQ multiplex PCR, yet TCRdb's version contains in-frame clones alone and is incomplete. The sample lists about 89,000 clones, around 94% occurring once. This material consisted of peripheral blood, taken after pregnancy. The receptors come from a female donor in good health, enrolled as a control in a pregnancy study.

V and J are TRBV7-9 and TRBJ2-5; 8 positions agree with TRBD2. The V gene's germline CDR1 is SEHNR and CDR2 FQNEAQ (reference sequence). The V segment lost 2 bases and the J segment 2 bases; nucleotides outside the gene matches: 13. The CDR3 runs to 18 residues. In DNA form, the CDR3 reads TGTGCCAGCAGCTTAAGGCGTGTGAGCGGGAGAGATCAAGAGACCCAGTACTTC. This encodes CASSLRRVSGRDQETQYF. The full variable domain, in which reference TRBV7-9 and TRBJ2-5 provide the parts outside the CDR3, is DTGVSQNPRHKITKRGQNVTFRCDPISEHNRLYWYRQTLGQGPEFLTYFQNEAQLEKSRLLSDRFSAERPKGSFSTLEIQRTEQGDSAMYLCASSLRRVSGRDQETQYFGPGTRLLVL.

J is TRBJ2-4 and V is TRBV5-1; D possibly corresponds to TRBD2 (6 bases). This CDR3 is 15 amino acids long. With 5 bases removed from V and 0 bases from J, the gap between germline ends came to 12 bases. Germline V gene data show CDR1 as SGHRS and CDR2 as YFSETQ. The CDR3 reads CASRLEGLAKNIQYF. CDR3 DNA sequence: TGCGCCAGCAGGCTGGAGGGGCTAGCCAAAAACATTCAGTACTTC.

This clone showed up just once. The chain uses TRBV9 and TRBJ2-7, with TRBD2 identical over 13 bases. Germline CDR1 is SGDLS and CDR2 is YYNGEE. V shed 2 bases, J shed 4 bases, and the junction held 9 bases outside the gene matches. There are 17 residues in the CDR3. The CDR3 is CASSVGRTSGSGYEQYF. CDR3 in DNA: TGTGCCAGCAGCGTTGGGCGGACTAGCGGGAGTGGGTACGAGCAGTACTTC.

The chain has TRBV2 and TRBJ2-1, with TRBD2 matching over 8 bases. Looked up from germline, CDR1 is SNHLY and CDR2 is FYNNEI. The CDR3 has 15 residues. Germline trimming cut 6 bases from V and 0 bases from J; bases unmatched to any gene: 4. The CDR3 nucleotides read TGTGCCAGCAGCCTAGGGACTAGCTCCTACAATGAGCAGTTCTTC. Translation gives CASSLGTSSYNEQFF.

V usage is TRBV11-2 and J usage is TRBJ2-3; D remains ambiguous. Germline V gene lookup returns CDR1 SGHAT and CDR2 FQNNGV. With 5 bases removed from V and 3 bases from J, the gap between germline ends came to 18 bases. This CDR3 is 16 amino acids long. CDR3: CASSPRSGPRTDTQYF. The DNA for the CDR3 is TGTGCCAGCAGCCCCAGGTCCGGCCCCAGGACAGATACGCAGTATTTT.

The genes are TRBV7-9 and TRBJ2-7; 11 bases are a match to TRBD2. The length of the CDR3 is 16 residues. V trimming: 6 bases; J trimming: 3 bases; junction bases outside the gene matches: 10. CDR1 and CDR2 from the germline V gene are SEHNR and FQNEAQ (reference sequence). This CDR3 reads CASSGTSGRRYYEQYF. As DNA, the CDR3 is TGTGCCAGCAGTGGAACTAGCGGGAGAAGGTACTACGAGCAGTACTTC.

The CDR3 here is CASSLAGRGGETQYF. As DNA, the CDR3 is TGTGCCAGCAGCTTAGCGGGCAGGGGCGGAGAGACCCAGTACTTC. The gene calls are TRBV7-9 and TRBJ2-5, with D tentatively TRBD1 (6 bases). The germline gives CDR1 SEHNR, CDR2 FQNEAQ (reference sequence). This CDR3 contains 15 residues. Trimming took off 0 bases at V and 4 bases at J, with 12 bases between the two ends.

The CDR3 nucleotides are TGTGCCAGCAGCTTAGGGGGAGGGGGGCGAGATGAGCAGTTCTTC. Protein: CASSLGGGGRDEQFF. The chain combines TRBV5-6 with TRBJ2-1; a possible D gene is TRBD2 (7 bases). CDR3 length equals 15 residues. Deletions cut 2 bases from V and 8 bases from J, with 17 bases between. Germline V gives CDR1 SGHDT, CDR2 YYEEEE.

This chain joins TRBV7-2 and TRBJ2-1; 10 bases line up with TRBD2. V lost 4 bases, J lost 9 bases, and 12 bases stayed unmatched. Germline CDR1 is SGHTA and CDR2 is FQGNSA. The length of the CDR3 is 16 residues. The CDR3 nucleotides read TGTGCCAGCAGCTGGGAGCGGGAGGGCCCGGTGGGTGAGCAGTTCTTC. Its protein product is CASSWEREGPVGEQFF.

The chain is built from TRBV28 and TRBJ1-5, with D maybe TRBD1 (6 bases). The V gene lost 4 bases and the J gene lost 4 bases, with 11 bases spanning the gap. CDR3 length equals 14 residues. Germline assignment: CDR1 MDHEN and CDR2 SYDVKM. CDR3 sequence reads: CASSSPTGNQPQHF. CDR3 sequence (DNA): TGTGCCAGCAGTTCCCCTACAGGGAATCAGCCCCAGCATTTT.

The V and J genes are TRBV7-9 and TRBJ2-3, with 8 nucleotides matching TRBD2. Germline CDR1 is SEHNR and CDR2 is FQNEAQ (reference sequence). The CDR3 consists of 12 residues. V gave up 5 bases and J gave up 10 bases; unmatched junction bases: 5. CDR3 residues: CASSPNGRAQYF. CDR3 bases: TGTGCCAGCAGCCCGAACGGGAGGGCGCAGTATTTT.

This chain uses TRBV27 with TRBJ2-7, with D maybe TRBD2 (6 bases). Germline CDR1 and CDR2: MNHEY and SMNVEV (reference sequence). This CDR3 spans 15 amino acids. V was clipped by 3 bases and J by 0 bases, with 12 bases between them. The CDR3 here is CASSFGEAHSYEQYF. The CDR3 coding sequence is TGTGCCAGCAGTTTTGGGGAGGCCCACTCCTACGAGCAGTACTTC.

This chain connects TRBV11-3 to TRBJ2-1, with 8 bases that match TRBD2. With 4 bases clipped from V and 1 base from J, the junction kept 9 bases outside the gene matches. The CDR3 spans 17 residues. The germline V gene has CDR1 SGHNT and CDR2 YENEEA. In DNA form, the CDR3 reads TGTGCCAGCAGCTCCCGGGGAACGGGAGGGTCCTACAATGAGCAGTTCTTC. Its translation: CASSSRGTGGSYNEQFF. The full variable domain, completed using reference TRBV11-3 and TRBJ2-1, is EAGVVQSPRYKIIEKKQPVAFWCNPISGHNTLYWYLQNLGQGPELLIRYENEEAVDDSQLPKDRFSAERLKGVDSTLKIQPAELGDSAVYLCASSSRGTGGSYNEQFFGPGTRLTVL.

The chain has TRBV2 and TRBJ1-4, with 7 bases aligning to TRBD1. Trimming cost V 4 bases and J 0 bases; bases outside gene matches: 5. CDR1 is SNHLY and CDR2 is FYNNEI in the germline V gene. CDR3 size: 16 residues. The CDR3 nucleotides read TGTGCCAGCAGTGTAGGGGGCAGGACAACTAATGAAAAACTGTTTTTT. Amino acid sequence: CASSVGGRTTNEKLFF. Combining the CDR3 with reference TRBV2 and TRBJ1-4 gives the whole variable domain EPEVTQTPSHQVTQMGQEVILRCVPISNHLYFYWYRQILGQKVEFLVSFYNNEISEKSEIFDDQFSVERPDGSNFTLKIRSTKLEDSAMYFCASSVGGRTTNEKLFFGSGTQLSVL.

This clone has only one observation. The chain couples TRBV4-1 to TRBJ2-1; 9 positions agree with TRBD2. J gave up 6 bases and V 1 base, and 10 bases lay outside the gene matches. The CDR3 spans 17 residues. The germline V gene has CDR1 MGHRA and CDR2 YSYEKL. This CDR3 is CASSQGLAGKVSNEQFF. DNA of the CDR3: TGCGCCAGCAGCCAAGGGCTAGCGGGAAAGGTGAGCAATGAGCAGTTCTTC.

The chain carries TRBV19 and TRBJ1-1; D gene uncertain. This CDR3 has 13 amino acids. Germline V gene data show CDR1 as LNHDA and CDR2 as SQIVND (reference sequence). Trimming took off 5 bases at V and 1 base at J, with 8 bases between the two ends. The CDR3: CASSWAANTEAFF. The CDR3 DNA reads TGTGCCAGTAGTTGGGCTGCGAACACTGAAGCTTTCTTT.

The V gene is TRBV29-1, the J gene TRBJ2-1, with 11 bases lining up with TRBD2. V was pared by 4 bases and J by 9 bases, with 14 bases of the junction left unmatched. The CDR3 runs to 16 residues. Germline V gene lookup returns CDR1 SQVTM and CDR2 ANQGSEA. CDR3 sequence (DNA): TGCAGCGTTGGCCGGTCTAGCGGGAGGTGGGGGAGTGAGCAGTTCTTC. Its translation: CSVGRSSGRWGSEQFF.

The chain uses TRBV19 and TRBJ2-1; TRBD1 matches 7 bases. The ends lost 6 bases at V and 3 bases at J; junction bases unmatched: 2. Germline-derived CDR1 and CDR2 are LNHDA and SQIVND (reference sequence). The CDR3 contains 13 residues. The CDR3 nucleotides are TGTGCCAGTAGCGGGACAGTCTACAATGAGCAGTTCTTC. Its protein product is CASSGTVYNEQFF. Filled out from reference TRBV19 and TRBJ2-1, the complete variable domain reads DGGITQSPKYLFRKEGQNVTLSCEQNLNHDAMYWYRQDPGQGLRLIYYSQIVNDFQKGDIAEGYSVSREKKESFPLTVTSAQKNPTAFYLCASSGTVYNEQFFGPGTRLTVL.